Described below is a single T cell receptor (beta chain) sequence and its context. Original methodology: How many nucleated cells were present was estimated from reference gene primer amplification. Only in-frame clones appear in the TCRdb table, and some are missing; sequencing was by immunoSEQ multiplex PCR. The V and J calls and clone size were taken over from that table, and D and trimming were inferred from the DNA. The repertoire consists of around 270,000 clones, with roughly 84% occurring once and the leading ten covering 4.2%. This entry comes from a study of blood T cell repertoires in COVID-19. Study overall: Acute and convalescent COVID-19 specimens originated in the United States, Italy and Spain. PBMCs, B-cell-depleted T cells, or T cells were the source of the cDNA or gDNA that made up the material.

Sequenced: peripheral blood. This TCR was recovered from a man between 60 and 75 years old with acute or convalescent COVID-19.

CDR3 residues: CASSLNRGGLGSNQPQHF. In DNA, the CDR3 is TGTGCCAGCAGCTTAAACCGGGGGGGGCTAGGTAGCAATCAGCCCCAGCATTTT. The chain has TRBV7-8 and TRBJ1-5; possible D gene TRBD1, 6 bases. With 2 bases removed from V and 0 bases from J, the gap between germline ends came to 17 bases. The CDR3 has 18 residues. CDR1 and CDR2 from the germline V gene are SGHVS and FQNEAQ.